These 18 T cell receptor beta chains were all obtained from the same sample, sequenced in a study. A single record per CDR3 protein comes from TCRdb applying MiXCR to the 5' RACE reads. The sample lists under 60,000 distinct CDR3 sequences; 25% to 35% were seen once. The sequenced sample consisted of naive CD4+ T cells sorted from blood. Subset indicated: naive CD4+ T cells, CD4+CD45RA+CD25-. These receptors came from a female donor with breast cancer.

This chain joins TRBV7-8 and TRBJ2-7, with D possibly TRBD1 on 5 matching bases. This CDR3 comprises 14 residues. V was trimmed by 8 bases and J by 0 bases, leaving 14 bases between them. CDR1 and CDR2 from the germline V gene are SGHVS and FQNEAQ. The chain's CDR3 is CASGVRTNSYEQYF. The CDR3 DNA sequence: TGTGCCAGCGGGGTTCGGACAAACTCCTACGAGCAGTACTTC.

Points on this clonotype: An end of the junction does not agree with germline; a read error may underlie this. The V gene is TRBV12-3 or TRBV12-4, the J gene TRBJ1-2; D remains ambiguous. The CDR3 sequence is 14 residues long. The CDR3 reads CASTPEVGNCGYAF. CDR3 DNA: TGTGCCAGCACCCCGGAAGTCGGAAATTGCGGCTACGCCTTC.

A remark on this clonotype: A junction boundary mismatches the germline segment, possibly from a read error. The CDR3 coding sequence is TGTGCCAGCTGGGACAACCAAGAGACCCAGAACTTC. Protein sequence: CASWDNQETQNF. The chain recombines TRBV12-3 or TRBV12-4 with TRBJ2-5; maybe TRBD1 (6 bases). This CDR3 comprises 12 residues.

This clonotype occurred a few times. The chain carries TRBV29-1 and TRBJ1-1; possible D gene TRBD1, 6 bases. The length of the CDR3 is 13 residues. With 6 bases removed from V and 0 bases from J, the gap between germline ends came to 11 bases. CDR1 SQVTM and CDR2 ANQGSEA come from the germline V gene. For the CDR3, the DNA is TGCAGCGTGGACAGAACCATGAACACTGAAGCTTTCTTT. Its protein is CSVDRTMNTEAFF.

The chain links TRBV10-3 to TRBJ1-1, with no clear D. Germline V gene sequence: CDR1 ENHRY, CDR2 SYGVKD. V dropped 2 bases and J dropped 3 bases, with 10 bases sitting between them. The CDR3 contains 14 residues. For the CDR3, the DNA is TGTGCCATCAGTGAGGCTTTAAGGGACACTGAAGCTTTCTTT. It translates to CAISEALRDTEAFF.

The table lists this clonotype with a few counts. This sequence joins TRBV27 and TRBJ1-6; D not certain. Trimming took 6 bases from V and 9 from J, leaving 18 bases between them. The CDR3 is made up of 15 amino acids. The germline V gene encodes CDR1 MNHEY and CDR2 SMNVEV (reference sequence). This CDR3 is CASSARGGELSPLHF. In DNA, the CDR3 is TGTGCCAGCAGCGCACGAGGCGGCGAACTTTCACCCCTCCACTTT.

The genes are TRBV12-3 or TRBV12-4 and TRBJ2-7; tentative D call: TRBD1 (6 bases). This CDR3 contains 14 residues. V dropped 2 bases and J dropped 2 bases, with 10 bases sitting between them. The CDR3 protein is CASSLNRATYEQYF. In DNA form, the CDR3 reads TGTGCCAGCAGTTTAAACAGGGCAACCTACGAGCAGTACTTC.

The chain is built from TRBV12-3 or TRBV12-4 and TRBJ1-1, with unresolved D. The V gene lost 5 bases and the J gene lost 0 bases, with 10 bases spanning the gap. This CDR3 is 14 amino acids long. The CDR3: CASSPLTMNTEAFF. CDR3 bases: TGTGCCAGCAGTCCCCTGACCATGAACACTGAAGCTTTCTTT.

This clonotype was counted between two and nine times. This chain links TRBV12-3 or TRBV12-4 with TRBJ2-2, with TRBD1 matching over 8 bases. V lost 5 bases, J lost 5 bases, and 7 bases stayed unmatched. The CDR3 runs to 15 residues. The CDR3 bases are TGTGCCAGCAGTGCCCCGACAGGGGAGACCGGGGAGCTGTTTTTT. Protein product: CASSAPTGETGELFF.

CDR3 in DNA: TGTGCCAGCAGCCTTCTAGCGGGGGGAGATACGCAGTATTTT. This translates into CASSLLAGGDTQYF. The chain joins TRBV9 to TRBJ2-3, with 11 bases aligning to TRBD2. This CDR3 is 14 amino acids long. CDR1 is SGDLS, CDR2 YYNGEE, per germline. After removal of 4 bases from V and 5 bases from J, the junction contained 3 bases not matched to a gene.

The table lists this clonotype with many counts. The chain is built from TRBV28 and TRBJ1-2; 9 bases map to TRBD1. The ends lost 6 bases at V and 7 bases at J; junction bases unmatched: 12. CDR3 length equals 15 residues. From germline, CDR1 is MDHEN and CDR2 SYDVKM. The chain's CDR3 is CASRLFRDRASGYTF. Here the CDR3 DNA reads TGTGCCAGCAGACTCTTCCGGGACAGGGCTTCTGGCTACACCTTC.

The chain joins TRBV4-2 to TRBJ2-1; 12 bases map to TRBD1. The CDR3 spans 17 residues. Germline V gives CDR1 LGHNA, CDR2 YNFKEQ. Trimming cost V 3 bases and J 6 bases; bases outside gene matches: 9. DNA of the CDR3: TGTGCCAGCAGCCAGGCCGGGACAGGGGGCGGTGGCAATGAGCAGTTCTTC. Translating it yields CASSQAGTGGGGNEQFF.

To note about this clonotype: A read error may account for a junction end that differs from germline. This chain joins TRBV12-3 or TRBV12-4 and TRBJ1-2; possible D gene TRBD1, 5 bases. The CDR3 has 11 amino acids. CDR3 loop: CASQYRDSIGF. CDR3 DNA: TGTGCCAGCCAGTACCGGGACTCAATAGGCTTC.

This chain links TRBV5-1 with TRBJ1-5; TRBD1 is a possible D gene (5 bases). Trimming stripped 7 bases from V and 7 bases from J, with 21 bases between. In germline, CDR1 is SGHRS, CDR2 YFSETQ. The CDR3 is 15 amino acids. The CDR3 nucleotides are TGCGCCAGCGGGGCGTTTGACCGGGCGGACCAGCCCCAGCATTTT. The encoded protein is CASGAFDRADQPQHF.

This clonotype was detected many times. The rearrangement joins TRBV5-1 to TRBJ2-1; D is uncertain. Trimming took 4 bases from V and 8 from J, leaving 13 bases between them. Germline CDR1 and CDR2: SGHRS and YFSETQ. The CDR3 sequence is 13 residues long. The CDR3 sequence: CASSLTMGDEQFF. CDR3 DNA: TGCGCCAGCAGCCTAACCATGGGCGATGAGCAGTTCTTC.

The genes are TRBV19 and TRBJ2-4; no firm D call. In germline, CDR1 is LNHDA, CDR2 SQIVND (reference sequence). The CDR3 covers 13 residues. Trimming stripped 7 bases from V and 7 bases from J, with 14 bases between. The CDR3, as DNA: TGTGCCAGTATGAGCGTAGGCAGCAACATTCAGTACTTC. Encoded protein: CASMSVGSNIQYF.

This clonotype has more than one count but fewer than ten. V usage is TRBV20-1 and J usage is TRBJ2-7, with D maybe TRBD1 (5 bases). V shed 0 bases and J shed 0 bases, with 12 bases lying between them. The CDR3 loop spans 15 amino acids. Germline V gene data show CDR1 as DFQATT and CDR2 as SNEGSKA (reference sequence). The CDR3 loop is CSARDRRQGSYEQYF. CDR3 sequence (DNA): TGCAGTGCTAGAGATCGTCGGCAGGGCTCCTACGAGCAGTACTTC.

This clonotype was seen at least ten times. The gene calls are TRBV7-8 and TRBJ2-3; D is unclear. V shed 1 base and J shed 6 bases, with 11 bases lying between them. In germline, CDR1 is SGHVS, CDR2 FQNEAQ. The CDR3 totals 14 residues. CDR3 in amino acids: CASSLGTVGDTQYF. Written as DNA, the CDR3 is TGTGCCAGCAGCTTAGGGACCGTTGGGGATACGCAGTATTTT.